Following are 16 T cell receptor beta chains from one sample sequenced in a study of T cells in Graves' hyperthyroidism and ophthalmopathy. RNA transcripts gave rise to amplified TCR beta CDR3 regions. Carried out on the TCR CDR3, a first-round RT-PCR used the HTBI primer set. A single record per CDR3 protein comes from TCRdb applying MiXCR to the multiplex PCR reads. The sample has more than 500,000 distinct CDR3 sequences; roughly a sixth are singletons. The sample comprised blood. The receptors shown here come from a young woman with Graves' ophthalmopathy.

The CDR3 nucleotides are TGTGCCAGCAGTGAACGTCTTGGCCCTGTGGGCAATCAGCCCCAGCATTTT. Translating it yields CASSERLGPVGNQPQHF. The chain joins TRBV2 to TRBJ1-5; D ambiguous. The V and J ends lost 2 bases and 2 bases respectively, with 16 bases between them. The CDR3 is 17 residues long. The germline gives CDR1 SNHLY, CDR2 FYNNEI. The full variable domain, rest sourced from reference TRBV2 and TRBJ1-5, is EPEVTQTPSHQVTQMGQEVILRCVPISNHLYFYWYRQILGQKVEFLVSFYNNEISEKSEIFDDQFSVERPDGSNFTLKIRSTKLEDSAMYFCASSERLGPVGNQPQHFGDGTRLSIL.

The chain links TRBV18 to TRBJ2-7, with 7 bases fitting TRBD2. There are 14 residues in the CDR3. Germline lookup yields CDR1 KGHSH and CDR2 LQKENI. Trimming at V came to 2 bases and at J to 3 bases, leaving 4 bases not matched to a gene. Written as DNA, the CDR3 is TGTGCCAGCTCACCAAAGAGCGGGAACTACGAGCAGTACTTC. Translation: CASSPKSGNYEQYF.

The chain employs TRBV11-2 and TRBJ2-1; 13 bases agree with TRBD2. CDR1 is SGHAT and CDR2 is FQNNGV in the germline V gene. The CDR3 runs 15 residues. Trimming removed 4 bases from V and 9 bases from J; junction bases left unmatched: 6. CDR3 residues: CASSSLAGGISEQFF. The CDR3 coding sequence is TGTGCCAGCAGCTCACTAGCGGGAGGGATTAGTGAGCAGTTCTTC.

The sample holds many counts of this clonotype. This CDR3 reads CASSLTATANTEAFF. Written as DNA, the CDR3 is TGTGCCAGCAGCTTAACGGCGACAGCTAACACTGAAGCTTTCTTT. The genes are TRBV7-3 and TRBJ1-1, with D perhaps matching TRBD1 (5 bases). The CDR3 loop spans 15 amino acids. V was shortened by 0 bases and J by 2 bases, with 10 bases between the two germline ends. Germline V gene data show CDR1 as SGHTA and CDR2 as FQGTGA. The full variable domain, its missing parts supplied by reference TRBV7-3 and TRBJ1-1, is GAGVSQTPSNKVTEKGKYVELRCDPISGHTALYWYRQSLGQGPEFLIYFQGTGAADDSGLPNDRFFAVRPEGSVSTLKIQRTERGDSAVYLCASSLTATANTEAFFGQGTRLTVV.

As to this clonotype: This may be a read error, as it is one base from a much larger clone. The V and J genes are TRBV5-1 and TRBJ1-3; the D is unclear. The CDR3 is 14 amino acids. In germline, CDR1 is SGHRS, CDR2 YFSETQ. V was trimmed by 3 bases and J by 4 bases, leaving 11 bases between them. The CDR3 is CASSSEVMGNTIYF. Here the CDR3 DNA reads TGCGCCAGCAGCTCGGAAGTCATGGGAAACACCATATATTTT.

This clonotype was counted ten times or more. The gene calls are TRBV7-6 and TRBJ2-1, with D unclear. Trimming left V 5 bases short and J 9 bases short, with 17 bases between. This CDR3 contains 14 residues. In germline, CDR1 is SGHVS, CDR2 FNYEAQ. DNA for the CDR3: TGTGCCAGCAGCCCAGCCGGACGAGTTGGTGAGCAGTTCTTC. As protein: CASSPAGRVGEQFF.

This chain joins TRBV6-5 and TRBJ1-1; D gene ambiguous. Germline assignment: CDR1 MNHEY and CDR2 SVGAGI. V shed 1 base and J shed 1 base, with 7 bases lying between them. The CDR3 is 14 amino acids. CDR3 bases: TGTGCCAGCAGTTACTTTCCGGAGAACACTGAAGCTTTCTTT. The encoded protein is CASSYFPENTEAFF.

As concerns this clonotype: The likely explanation is a read error, given a far larger clone one base away. The chain recombines TRBV2 with TRBJ2-7; D gene ambiguous. This CDR3 is 11 amino acids long. The V end lost 8 bases, the J end lost 4 bases, and 9 bases lay between the germline ends. Per germline, CDR1 SNHLY and CDR2 FYNNEI. As DNA, the CDR3 is TGTGCCAGCGGTCTCATTTACGAGCAGTACTTC. The encoded protein is CASGLIYEQYF.

This clonotype was seen only a few times. The rearrangement links TRBV20-1 to TRBJ1-1; 9 bases are shared with TRBD1. The CDR3 is 13 amino acids. V dropped 4 bases and J dropped 1; count of bases not matched to a gene: 1. The germline gives CDR1 DFQATT, CDR2 SNEGSKA (reference sequence). CDR3 nucleotides: TGCAGTGCTAAGACAGGGGGGAACACTGAAGCTTTCTTT. Protein sequence: CSAKTGGNTEAFF.

The chain recombines TRBV27 with TRBJ2-7; 9 nucleotides agree with TRBD1. V shed 6 bases, J shed 2 bases, and the junction held 5 bases outside the gene matches. There are 14 residues in the CDR3. Germline values: CDR1 MNHEY, CDR2 SMNVEV (reference sequence). This chain's CDR3 is CASRGTGTTYEQYF. DNA for the CDR3: TGTGCCAGCAGGGGGACAGGGACTACCTACGAGCAGTACTTC.

V usage is TRBV5-8 and J usage is TRBJ2-1; 9 bases map to TRBD1. The CDR3 spans 16 residues. With 4 bases clipped from V and 3 bases from J, the junction kept 8 bases outside the gene matches. Germline V gene data show CDR1 as SGHTS and CDR2 as YDEGEE. In nucleotides, the CDR3 is TGTGCCAGCAGCCCGGGACAGGGCGGCTTCTACAATGAGCAGTTCTTC. It yields the protein CASSPGQGGFYNEQFF.

V usage is TRBV6-5 and J usage is TRBJ2-5, with D perhaps TRBD2 (6 bases). Germline V lookup: CDR1 MNHEY, CDR2 SVGAGI. Trimming shortened V by 2 bases and J by 4 bases, and 14 bases separated the two germline ends. This CDR3 comprises 15 residues. The chain's CDR3 is CASSYPQGGGETQYF. CDR3 DNA: TGTGCCAGCAGTTACCCCCAGGGAGGTGGAGAGACCCAGTACTTC.

On this clonotype itself: A much larger clone differs by one base, so this may be a read error. The rearrangement joins TRBV12-3 or TRBV12-4 to TRBJ2-3; 9 bases align to TRBD1. The CDR3 sequence is 15 residues long. CDR3 sequence reads: CASGFRTGDTDTQYF. CDR3 coding DNA: TGTGCCAGCGGTTTCAGGACAGGGGACACAGATACGCAGTATTTT.

The chain is built from TRBV9 and TRBJ2-5; perhaps TRBD1 as D (6 bases). Germline lookup yields CDR1 SGDLS and CDR2 YYNGEE. V dropped 3 bases and J dropped 3 bases, with 18 bases sitting between them. There are 16 residues in the CDR3. CDR3 in amino acids: CASSAKTGQREETQYF. The CDR3 region has the DNA TGTGCCAGCAGCGCAAAAACTGGACAGAGAGAAGAGACCCAGTACTTC.

The chain links TRBV6-2 or TRBV6-3 to TRBJ2-1; 14 nucleotides agree with TRBD2. After removal of 8 bases from V and 8 bases from J, the junction contained 14 bases not matched to a gene. Germline V lookup: CDR1 MNHEY, CDR2 SVGEGT. The CDR3 runs to 17 residues. The CDR3 nucleotides read TGTGCCAGCGGTCGGCTGAAGGGACTAGCGGGGGACTATGAGCAGTTCTTC. Translating gives CASGRLKGLAGDYEQFF.

The sample holds many counts of this clonotype. This chain connects TRBV6-5 to TRBJ2-1; no clear D. Trimming stripped 0 bases from V and 7 bases from J, with 13 bases between. Germline lookup yields CDR1 MNHEY and CDR2 SVGAGI. The CDR3 is made up of 15 amino acids. Here the CDR3 DNA reads TGTGCCAGCAGTTACTCGAATACAGCCGAAAATGAGCAGTTCTTC. Its protein is CASSYSNTAENEQFF.